One sample yielded the 18 T cell receptor beta chains listed below, sequenced in a study of spatial heterogeneity in lung cancer. TCRdb used MiXCR to reprocess the 5' RACE reads, holding one entry per CDR3 protein. The table has 3,000 to 4,500 distinct CDR3 sequences, about a quarter seen once. Regarding time point: sample taken at primary tumor resection. The sequenced material consisted of unsorted whole RNA from tumor, nontumor lung or frozen PBMC. The sequenced sample was normal lung tissue next to the tumor, obtained at surgery. The receptor source for this set is a male donor with early-stage non-small cell lung cancer.

This clonotype has a count of ten or more. The chain links TRBV6-5 to TRBJ1-4; weak D call: TRBD1 (5 bases). CDR1 and CDR2 from the germline V gene are MNHEY and SVGAGI. Deletions cut 4 bases from V and 0 bases from J, with 9 bases between. The CDR3 consists of 15 residues. The CDR3 DNA reads TGTGCCAGCAGTTGGGACGGCGCAACTAATGAAAAACTGTTTTTT. It specifies CASSWDGATNEKLFF.

This clonotype is medium-sized (0.01 to 0.1%) within its sample. The gene calls are TRBV7-9 and TRBJ2-3, with D possibly being TRBD2 (5 bases). The V gene lost 1 base and the J gene lost 2 bases, with 13 bases spanning the gap. Germline values: CDR1 SEHNR, CDR2 FQNEAQ (reference sequence). This CDR3 has 16 amino acids. In DNA, the CDR3 is TGTGCCAGCAGCTTAGGCACCAAGCTAGCCACAGATACGCAGTATTTT. This codes for CASSLGTKLATDTQYF.

The V and J genes are TRBV12-3 or TRBV12-4 and TRBJ2-1, with 8 bases that match TRBD1. V trimming: 6 bases; J trimming: 6 bases; junction bases outside the gene matches: 10. This CDR3 comprises 15 residues. The CDR3: CASRDPGQAFNEQFF. The CDR3 nucleotides read TGTGCCAGCAGAGACCCGGGACAGGCTTTCAATGAGCAGTTCTTC.

This clonotype was seen many times. This chain joins TRBV20-1 and TRBJ2-3; 9 nucleotides align to TRBD1. The germline V gene encodes CDR1 DFQATT and CDR2 SNEGSKA (reference sequence). CDR3 length equals 14 residues. The J segment lost 3 bases and the V segment lost 4 bases, leaving 5 bases of the junction unmatched. In DNA, the CDR3 is TGCAGTGCTACCGGGACAGGGAGGACAGATACGCAGTATTTT. Translated: CSATGTGRTDTQYF.

By share, this clonotype ranks as medium-sized. The chain carries TRBV7-6 and TRBJ2-7, with 9 bases lining up with TRBD1. J was trimmed by 4 bases and V by 0 bases; bases with no gene match: 4. The germline gives CDR1 SGHVS, CDR2 FNYEAQ. The CDR3 is 15 amino acids. The CDR3 DNA follows: TGTGCCAGCAGCTTAGCCCCCGGGACAGGGTACGAGCAGTACGTC. Translation: CASSLAPGTGYEQYV.

By share, this clonotype ranks as medium-sized. The gene calls are TRBV20-1 and TRBJ2-3; D gene ambiguous. Germline CDR1 and CDR2: DFQATT and SNEGSKA (reference sequence). The CDR3 is 11 residues long. Trimming removed 3 bases from V and 4 bases from J, with 5 bases in between. For the CDR3, the DNA is TGCAGTGCTAGCTTTTCAGATACGCAGTATTTT. Protein product: CSASFSDTQYF.

The chain is built from TRBV7-9 and TRBJ1-1, with unresolved D. With 2 bases removed from V and 0 bases from J, the gap between germline ends came to 7 bases. CDR1 SEHNR and CDR2 FQNEAQ come from the germline V gene (reference sequence). The CDR3 spans 14 residues. CDR3: CASSLFLMNTEAFF. The CDR3 bases are TGTGCCAGCAGCTTATTTTTGATGAACACTGAAGCTTTCTTT.

This clonotype rates as medium-sized. V usage is TRBV12-3 or TRBV12-4 and J usage is TRBJ2-3, with D hard to call. CDR3 size: 11 residues. V gave up 4 bases and J gave up 6 bases, with 5 bases separating them. CDR3 amino acids: CASSYADTQYF. The CDR3 DNA reads TGTGCCAGCAGTTACGCGGATACGCAGTATTTT.

This clonotype is categorized as medium-sized. The rearrangement links TRBV6-1 to TRBJ2-3; no clear D gene. V lost 6 bases to trimming and J lost 2 bases, with 15 bases between them. This CDR3 is built from 15 residues. The germline V gene encodes CDR1 MNHNS and CDR2 SASEGT. The CDR3 region is CASRMTYVATDTQYF. In DNA form, the CDR3 reads TGTGCCAGCAGGATGACATATGTCGCCACAGATACGCAGTATTTT.

The J gene is TRBJ1-4, the V gene TRBV28, with D unresolved. CDR3 size: 12 residues. Between the trimmed V and J ends, which lost 5 bases and 8 bases, there was a span of 9 bases. Germline CDR1 MDHEN, CDR2 SYDVKM. CDR3 amino acids: CASSRLAEKLFF. CDR3 sequence (DNA): TGTGCCAGCAGTCGGCTAGCCGAAAAACTGTTTTTT.

This clonotype is medium-sized in the sample. The V and J genes are TRBV7-2 and TRBJ2-1; 8 bases are shared with TRBD1. The CDR3 is made up of 15 amino acids. The V gene end was trimmed by 0 bases and the J gene end by 10 bases; junction bases not matched to a gene: 8. Germline lookup yields CDR1 SGHTA and CDR2 FQGNSA. For the CDR3, the DNA is TGTGCCAGCAGCTTAGCCCCGGACAGGGCTGCGGAGCAGTTCTTC. Encoded protein: CASSLAPDRAAEQFF.

This clonotype was found many times. This chain joins TRBV5-4 and TRBJ2-3, with 7 bases identical to TRBD2. The trim removed 1 base at V and 2 bases at J, leaving 7 bases unmatched. CDR1 is SGHNT and CDR2 is YYREEE in the germline V gene (reference sequence). The CDR3 runs 16 residues. CDR3 in DNA: TGTGCCAGCAGCTTGTTATCGGGAGGACCCACAGATACGCAGTATTTT. This sequence encodes CASSLLSGGPTDTQYF.

The count of this clonotype is one. The V gene is TRBV7-2, the J gene TRBJ2-5, with 9 bases identical to TRBD2. The CDR3 sequence is 15 residues long. The germline gives CDR1 SGHTA, CDR2 FQGNSA. V shed 6 bases and J 1 base; nucleotides not matched to a gene: 6. The CDR3 spells CASSASGATQETQYF. In DNA, the CDR3 is TGTGCCAGCAGTGCTAGCGGGGCCACCCAAGAGACCCAGTACTTC.

This clonotype is hyperexpanded. J is TRBJ2-2 and V is TRBV7-3; tentatively, D is TRBD1 (6 bases). The CDR3 totals 14 residues. Trimming took off 3 bases at V and 3 bases at J, with 8 bases between the two ends. The germline V gene has CDR1 SGHTA and CDR2 FQGTGA. The CDR3 DNA reads TGTGCCAGCAGCTTGGACAGCTACACCGGGGAGCTGTTTTTT. Protein sequence: CASSLDSYTGELFF.

In DNA form, the CDR3 reads TGTGCCAGCAGCTTAGCGCACCCAGACAACACCGGGGAGCTGTTTTTT. This translates into CASSLAHPDNTGELFF. This chain links TRBV7-8 with TRBJ2-2; D gene ambiguous. Germline CDR1 reads SGHVS; CDR2 reads FQNEAQ. This CDR3 has 16 residues. The V gene lost 0 bases and the J gene lost 2 bases, with 10 bases spanning the gap.

This clonotype is judged medium-sized (0.01 to 0.1%). The V and J genes are TRBV28 and TRBJ2-1, with 9 bases aligning to TRBD1. There are 12 residues in the CDR3. The junction had 3 bases not matched to a gene; V was cut back by 5 bases and J by 10 bases. CDR1 MDHEN and CDR2 SYDVKM come from the germline V gene. CDR3 coding DNA: TGTGCCAGCAGTCTTGGACAGGGGGAGCAGTTCTTC. Amino acid sequence: CASSLGQGEQFF.

CDR3 DNA sequence: TGTGCCAGCAGGATATCAGGCAGCCACGAGCAGTACTTC. This codes for CASRISGSHEQYF. The gene calls are TRBV12-3 or TRBV12-4 and TRBJ2-7; D unresolved. The CDR3 is 13 residues long. The V gene lost 6 bases and the J gene lost 5 bases, with 14 bases spanning the gap.

This clonotype was detected a few times. V gene TRBV28 combines with J gene TRBJ1-5; 7 bases agree with TRBD1. V gave up 8 bases and J gave up 7 bases; unmatched junction bases: 5. The CDR3 consists of 12 residues. Looked up from germline, CDR1 is MDHEN and CDR2 is SYDVKM. In nucleotides, the CDR3 is TGTGCCAGCCATCAGGGGGGCCAGCCCCAGCATTTT. This encodes CASHQGGQPQHF.